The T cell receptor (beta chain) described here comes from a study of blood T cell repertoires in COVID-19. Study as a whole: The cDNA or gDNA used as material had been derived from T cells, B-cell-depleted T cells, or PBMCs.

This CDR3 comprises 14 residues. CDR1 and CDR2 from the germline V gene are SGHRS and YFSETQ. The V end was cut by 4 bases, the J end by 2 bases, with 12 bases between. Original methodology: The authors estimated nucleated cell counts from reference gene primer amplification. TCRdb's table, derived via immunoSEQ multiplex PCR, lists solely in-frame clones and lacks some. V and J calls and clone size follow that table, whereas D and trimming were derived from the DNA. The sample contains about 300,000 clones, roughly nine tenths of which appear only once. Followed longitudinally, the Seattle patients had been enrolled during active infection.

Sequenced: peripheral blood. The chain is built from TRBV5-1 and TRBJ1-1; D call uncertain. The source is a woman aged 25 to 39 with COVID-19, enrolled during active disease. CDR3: CASSPQRDNTEAFF. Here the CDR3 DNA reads TGCGCCAGCAGCCCCCAGCGGGATAACACTGAAGCTTTCTTT.